Following are 24 T cell receptor beta chains from one sample sequenced in a study of cytomegalovirus exposure and HLA in healthy donors (dated by TCRdb to 2016 to 2017). Library preparation used the immunoSEQ multiplex PCR assay. The multiplex PCR relied on a mix of 60 forward primers for TCR Vbeta segments and 13 reverse primers for TCR Jbeta segments. TCRdb mirrors the immuneACCESS table, restricted to in-frame sequences. Some clones are absent from its copies; in checked studies, under half trace to an unresolved V gene, and the reason for the others is unknown. In this sample the table shows about 120,000 clones, approximately 70% of which occur a single time. Around 0.9% of the sample rests with the top ten. The sequenced material came from PBMCs. The receptors come from a young woman in good health and CMV-seronegative.

This chain uses TRBV7-2 with TRBJ1-6; a possible D gene is TRBD1 (5 bases). Germline V CDR1 and CDR2: SGHTA, FQGNSA. V was clipped by 5 bases and J by 8 bases, with 10 bases between them. The CDR3 spans 13 residues. CDR3 coding DNA: TGTGCCAGCAGCCATCCCAGGGATTCACCCCTCCACTTT. Its protein is CASSHPRDSPLHF.

This sequence joins TRBV7-6 and TRBJ1-1, with D possibly TRBD1 on 5 matching bases. The V gene lost 1 base and the J gene lost 1 base, with 13 bases spanning the gap. Looked up from germline, CDR1 is SGHVS and CDR2 is FNYEAQ. The CDR3 loop spans 16 amino acids. CDR3 residues: CASSLVAGGGNTEAFF. In nucleotides, the CDR3 is TGTGCCAGCAGCTTAGTAGCAGGCGGGGGGAACACTGAAGCTTTCTTT.

The chain employs TRBV7-9 and TRBJ1-1, with D perhaps TRBD1 (5 bases). Germline CDR1 SEHNR, CDR2 FQNEAQ (reference sequence). The CDR3 has 15 amino acids. V dropped 4 bases and J dropped 1 base, with 13 bases sitting between them. CDR3 nucleotides: TGTGCCAGCAGCTATGGGATAGGGGAGAACACTGAAGCTTTCTTT. Protein: CASSYGIGENTEAFF.

CDR3 bases: TGTGCCAGCAGCTTGCCTGGACATACTGCTTTCTTT. Residues: CASSLPGHTAFF. The chain has TRBV5-4 and TRBJ1-1; perhaps TRBD1 as D (5 bases). V lost 1 base to trimming and J lost 11 bases, with 12 bases between them. Germline V gives CDR1 SGHNT, CDR2 YYREEE (reference sequence). This CDR3 region has 12 residues.

A few counts support this clone. This sequence joins TRBV4-3 and TRBJ1-4, with 9 nucleotides matching TRBD1. Germline V CDR1 and CDR2: LGHNA, YSLEER. Trimming cost V 3 bases and J 6 bases; bases outside gene matches: 2. This CDR3 has 14 residues. In DNA form, the CDR3 reads TGCGCCAGCAGCCAGGGACAGGGCCATGAAAAACTGTTTTTT. This sequence encodes CASSQGQGHEKLFF.

The chain uses TRBV30 and TRBJ1-4, with TRBD1 identical over 10 bases. Germline V gene lookup returns CDR1 GTSNPN and CDR2 SVGIG (reference sequence). CDR3 length: 15 amino acids. J gave up 8 bases and V 6 bases, and 12 bases lay outside the gene matches. CDR3 DNA sequence: TGTGCCTGTTTACCCCTCGGACAGGGGGAGGAAAAACTGTTTTTT. Protein: CACLPLGQGEEKLFF. Drawing the rest from reference TRBV30 and TRBJ1-4, the complete variable domain is SQTIHQWPATLVQPVGSPLSLECTVEGTSNPNLYWYRQAAGRGLQLLFYSVGIGQISSEVPQNLSASRPQDRQFILSSKKLLLSDSGFYLCACLPLGQGEEKLFFGSGTQLSVL.

The CDR3 sequence: CASSDRAYEQYF. The CDR3 DNA sequence: TGTGCCAGTAGTGACAGGGCTTACGAGCAGTACTTC. J is TRBJ2-7 and V is TRBV19, with TRBD1 matching over 7 bases. Germline V gene sequence: CDR1 LNHDA, CDR2 SQIVND (reference sequence). Trimming at V came to 5 bases and at J to 4 bases, leaving 2 bases not matched to a gene. This CDR3 has 12 residues.

The V and J genes are TRBV6-5 and TRBJ1-2; D is possibly TRBD1 (5 bases). Germline V lookup: CDR1 MNHEY, CDR2 SVGAGI. The CDR3 extends over 15 amino acids. Trimming left V 7 bases short and J 8 bases short, with 23 bases between. In DNA form, the CDR3 reads TGTGCCAGCAAGACCCCCCCGGGGGGTATGGGAGGCTACACCTTC. Amino acid sequence: CASKTPPGGMGGYTF.

This chain uses TRBV6-5 with TRBJ2-1; 7 nucleotides line up with TRBD1. The junction had 8 bases not matched to a gene; V was cut back by 6 bases and J by 6 bases. There are 14 residues in the CDR3. Germline V gives CDR1 MNHEY, CDR2 SVGAGI. CDR3 DNA sequence: TGTGCCAGCAGAAGACAGGGTCGGGGCAATGAGCAGTTCTTC. It codes for CASRRQGRGNEQFF.

The chain uses TRBV25-1 and TRBJ2-3, with a possible D match to TRBD2 (5 bases). Germline V gives CDR1 MGHDK, CDR2 SYGVNS. The CDR3 covers 13 residues. V was trimmed by 4 bases and J by 5 bases, leaving 10 bases between them. The CDR3 region has the DNA TGTGCCAGCAGTGGGGTTGGAGGAGATACGCAGTATTTT. Amino acid sequence: CASSGVGGDTQYF.

The chain uses TRBV20-1 and TRBJ1-2; TRBD1 aligns across 7 bases. The CDR3 is 11 residues long. V shed 7 bases, J shed 5 bases, and the junction held 4 bases outside the gene matches. Germline CDR1 is DFQATT and CDR2 is SNEGSKA (reference sequence). The CDR3: CSGGRGYGYTF. CDR3 sequence (DNA): TGCAGTGGGGGCAGGGGGTATGGCTACACCTTC.

This clone was detected a few times. The chain links TRBV30 to TRBJ1-1; 7 bases agree with TRBD1. The J segment lost 6 bases and the V segment lost 5 bases, leaving 9 bases of the junction unmatched. The CDR3 totals 13 residues. Germline CDR1 is GTSNPN and CDR2 is SVGIG (reference sequence). DNA of the CDR3: TGTGCCTGGGTCCGCCCCGGGACAGCTGAAGCTTTCTTT. Translated, it gives CAWVRPGTAEAFF. Using reference TRBV30 and TRBJ1-1 for the parts outside the CDR3, the full variable domain is SQTIHQWPATLVQPVGSPLSLECTVEGTSNPNLYWYRQAAGRGLQLLFYSVGIGQISSEVPQNLSASRPQDRQFILSSKKLLLSDSGFYLCAWVRPGTAEAFFGQGTRLTVV.

This clone was counted a few times. The chain combines TRBV7-9 with TRBJ1-1, with D maybe TRBD1 (5 bases). V lost 5 bases and J 0 bases, leaving 13 bases between the germline ends. Germline assignment: CDR1 SEHNR and CDR2 FQNEAQ (reference sequence). CDR3 length: 15 amino acids. CDR3 residues: CASSPGWSLNTEAFF. CDR3 in DNA: TGTGCCAGCAGCCCAGGGTGGAGTTTGAACACTGAAGCTTTCTTT.

This sequence joins TRBV6-6 and TRBJ1-4; TRBD1 agrees at 9 bases. V trimming: 4 bases; J trimming: 4 bases; junction bases outside the gene matches: 7. Per germline, CDR1 MNHNY and CDR2 SVGAGI (reference sequence). This CDR3 has 16 residues. The CDR3: CASSSYLTGGNEKLFF. Here the CDR3 DNA reads TGTGCCAGCAGTTCTTACTTGACAGGGGGTAATGAAAAACTGTTTTTT.

Here the CDR3 DNA reads TGTGCCAGCAGCACGCGACTAGCAGACAATGAGCAGTTCTTC. Its translation is CASSTRLADNEQFF. V and J are TRBV5-5 and TRBJ2-1; TRBD2 aligns across 7 bases. Germline V gene data show CDR1 as SGHKS and CDR2 as YYEKEE (reference sequence). Losses at the gene ends were 4 bases for V and 5 bases for J; bases not matched to a gene: 6. The CDR3 is 14 residues long. Filled out from reference TRBV5-5 and TRBJ2-1, the complete variable domain reads DAGVTQSPTHLIKTRGQQVTLRCSPISGHKSVSWYQQVLGQGPQFIFQYYEKEERGRGNFPDRFSARQFPNYSSELNVNALLLGDSALYLCASSTRLADNEQFFGPGTRLTVL.

The chain recombines TRBV4-2 with TRBJ2-1; TRBD2 is a possible D gene (6 bases). Germline V gene data show CDR1 as LGHNA and CDR2 as YNFKEQ. V shed 1 base and J shed 7 bases, with 11 bases lying between them. There are 14 residues in the CDR3. CDR3 nucleotides: TGTGCCAGCAGCCAAGTGGGACTTCAGAATGAGCAGTTCTTC. Protein sequence: CASSQVGLQNEQFF.

The rearrangement uses TRBV29-1 and TRBJ2-3; a possible D gene is TRBD2 (5 bases). Trimming shortened V by 4 bases and J by 2 bases, and 10 bases separated the two germline ends. The CDR3 contains 13 residues. The germline CDR1 and CDR2 sequences are SQVTM and ANQGSEA. The CDR3 protein is CSVVGVITDTQYF. The CDR3 region has the DNA TGCAGCGTTGTCGGGGTTATCACAGATACGCAGTATTTT.

This chain links TRBV2 with TRBJ2-5, with D perhaps TRBD2 (5 bases). Germline V gives CDR1 SNHLY, CDR2 FYNNEI. Trimming cost V 0 bases and J 5 bases, with 16 bases left between them. This CDR3 has 16 amino acids. The CDR3 coding sequence is TGTGCCAGCAGTGAAGCCGAGTCTAGCCGAGCCGAGACCCAGTACTTC. It encodes CASSEAESSRAETQYF.

The chain links TRBV7-9 to TRBJ1-5, with 8 bases fitting TRBD1. CDR1 SEHNR and CDR2 FQNEAQ come from the germline V gene (reference sequence). The CDR3 spans 16 residues. Losses at the gene ends were 4 bases for V and 4 bases for J; bases not matched to a gene: 9. The CDR3 protein is CASSSSGTGPNQPQHF. CDR3 in DNA: TGTGCCAGCAGCTCCTCCGGGACAGGCCCTAATCAGCCCCAGCATTTT. Variable domain in full (rest from reference TRBV7-9 and TRBJ1-5): DTGVSQNPRHKITKRGQNVTFRCDPISEHNRLYWYRQTLGQGPEFLTYFQNEAQLEKSRLLSDRFSAERPKGSFSTLEIQRTEQGDSAMYLCASSSSGTGPNQPQHFGDGTRLSIL.

The chain has TRBV9 and TRBJ1-1; the match to TRBD1 covers 8 bases. The CDR3 totals 16 residues. The germline V gene encodes CDR1 SGDLS and CDR2 YYNGEE. V was clipped by 3 bases and J by 6 bases; unmatched bases: 13. The CDR3 coding sequence is TGTGCCAGCAGCGACCCCGGACAGGGCCGGGTTGCTGAAGCTTTCTTT. It is translated as CASSDPGQGRVAEAFF.

The V gene is TRBV10-1, the J gene TRBJ1-5, with D tentatively TRBD1 (6 bases). CDR1 and CDR2 (germline): WNHNN, SYGVQD (reference sequence). Between the trimmed V and J ends, which lost 6 bases and 7 bases, there was a span of 16 bases. The length of the CDR3 is 14 residues. The CDR3 region has the DNA TGCGCCAGCAGGCGCGGGGGCGCGGGGCAGCCCCAGCATTTT. Its translation is CASRRGGAGQPQHF.

This rearrangement joins TRBV19 to TRBJ1-2; no clear D gene. Germline-derived CDR1 and CDR2 are LNHDA and SQIVND (reference sequence). Trimming took 7 bases from V and 4 from J, leaving 16 bases between them. The length of the CDR3 is 14 residues. DNA for the CDR3: TGTGCCAGTAAGGACTCCCTAACCCGCTATGGCTACACCTTC. Residues: CASKDSLTRYGYTF.

In its sample, this clone was seen a few times. J is TRBJ2-2 and V is TRBV7-2, with D hard to call. CDR1 SGHTA and CDR2 FQGNSA come from the germline V gene. V was cut by 3 bases and J by 7 bases, with 15 bases left in between. This CDR3 comprises 15 residues. The CDR3 nucleotides read TGTGCCAGCAGCTTGCGAGGTGGCGGCGGCGGGGAGCTGTTTTTT. It specifies CASSLRGGGGGELFF.

This chain connects TRBV27 to TRBJ1-2; D not resolved. This CDR3 comprises 15 residues. Germline-derived CDR1 and CDR2 are MNHEY and SMNVEV (reference sequence). Trimming left V 5 bases short and J 4 bases short, with 17 bases between. The CDR3 DNA is TGTGCCAGCAGTATCCAAGCGAGAGGGTTCTATGGCTACACCTTC. It codes for CASSIQARGFYGYTF.